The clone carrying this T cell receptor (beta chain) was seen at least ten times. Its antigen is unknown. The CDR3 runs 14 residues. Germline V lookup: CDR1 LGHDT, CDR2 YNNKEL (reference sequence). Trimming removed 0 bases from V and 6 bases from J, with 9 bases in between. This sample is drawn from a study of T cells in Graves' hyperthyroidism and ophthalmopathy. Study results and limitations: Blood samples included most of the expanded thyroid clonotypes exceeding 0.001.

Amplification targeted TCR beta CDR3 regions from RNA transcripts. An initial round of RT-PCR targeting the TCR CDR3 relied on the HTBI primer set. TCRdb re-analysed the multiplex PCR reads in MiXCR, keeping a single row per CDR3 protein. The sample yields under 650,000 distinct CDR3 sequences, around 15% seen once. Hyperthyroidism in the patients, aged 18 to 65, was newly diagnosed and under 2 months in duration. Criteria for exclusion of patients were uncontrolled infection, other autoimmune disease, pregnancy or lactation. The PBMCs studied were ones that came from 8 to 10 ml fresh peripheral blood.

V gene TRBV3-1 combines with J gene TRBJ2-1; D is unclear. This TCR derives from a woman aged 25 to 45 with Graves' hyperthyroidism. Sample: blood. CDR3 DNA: TGTGCCAGCAGCCAAGACCGCATCCTCAATGAGCAGTTCTTC. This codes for CASSQDRILNEQFF.